This T cell receptor (beta chain) was sequenced for a study of molecular identifiers for immune sequencing clone quantification. Study background: With replicates, the RNA of about 20,000 or 100,000 naive CD8 cells was split five ways and four were sequenced. The study, taken as a whole, reports: Over 99% of effector molecules, but under 1% in naive cells, were held by clones with more than 20 RNA copies.

Via MiXCR, TCRdb re-called the PCR reads, giving one row per CDR3 protein. The table lists fewer than 25,000 distinct CDR3 sequences, about 21% of them singletons. The CD8+CD4-CCR7+CD45RA+ phenotype defined the sorted naive CD8 T cells. About this clonotype itself: The antigen is unknown. A single base separates this from a much larger clone, so it may be a read error.

Germline V lookup: CDR1 MDHEN, CDR2 SYDVKM. This CDR3 has 14 amino acids. V and J are TRBV28 and TRBJ2-1, with 10 bases identical to TRBD2. The sample comprised naive CD8+ T cells from blood, with Jurkat cell RNA spiked in. Described subset: FACS-sorted CD8+CD4-CCR7+CD45RA+ naive T cells. The receptor was isolated from a human donor in good health. Some libraries in this study had Jurkat cell RNA spiked in. The CDR3 nucleotides read TGTGTCAGCAGTTTATTCCTAGCGGGAGCTGAGCAGTTCTTC. It translates to CVSSLFLAGAEQFF.